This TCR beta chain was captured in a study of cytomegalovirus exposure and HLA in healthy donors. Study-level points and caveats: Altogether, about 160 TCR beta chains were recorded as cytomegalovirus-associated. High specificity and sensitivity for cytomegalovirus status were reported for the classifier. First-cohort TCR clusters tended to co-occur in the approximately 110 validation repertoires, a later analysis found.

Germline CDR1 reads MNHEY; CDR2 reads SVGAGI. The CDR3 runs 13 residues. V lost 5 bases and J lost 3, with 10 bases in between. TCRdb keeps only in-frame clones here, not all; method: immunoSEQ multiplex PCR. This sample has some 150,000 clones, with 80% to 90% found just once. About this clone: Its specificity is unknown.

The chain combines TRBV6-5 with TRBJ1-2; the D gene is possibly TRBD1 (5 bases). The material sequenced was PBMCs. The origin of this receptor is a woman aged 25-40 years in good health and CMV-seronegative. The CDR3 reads CASSPRRDYGYTF. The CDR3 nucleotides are TGTGCCAGCAGTCCCCGCAGGGACTATGGCTACACCTTC.